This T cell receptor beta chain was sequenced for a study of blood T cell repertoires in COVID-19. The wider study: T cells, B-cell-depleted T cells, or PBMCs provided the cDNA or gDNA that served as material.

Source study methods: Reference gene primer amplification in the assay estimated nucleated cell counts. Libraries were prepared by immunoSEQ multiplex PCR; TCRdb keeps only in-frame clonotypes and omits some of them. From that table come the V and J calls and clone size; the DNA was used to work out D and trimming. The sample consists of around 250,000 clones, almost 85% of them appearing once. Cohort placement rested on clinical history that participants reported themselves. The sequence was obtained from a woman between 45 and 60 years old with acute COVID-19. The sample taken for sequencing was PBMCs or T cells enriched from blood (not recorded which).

In nucleotides, the CDR3 is TGTGCCAGCAGTGGAACCGGGACAGGGAGGAACACTGAAGCTTTCTTT. Translating gives CASSGTGTGRNTEAFF. The gene calls are TRBV6-1 and TRBJ1-1; 9 bases are shared with TRBD1. Germline CDR1 MNHNS, CDR2 SASEGT. The CDR3 is 16 residues long. V was pared by 4 bases and J by 1 base, with 7 bases of the junction left unmatched.